The next 26 T cell receptor beta chains were all read from a single sample in a study of molecular identifiers for immune sequencing clone quantification. TCRdb re-called the PCR reads through MiXCR, storing one row per CDR3 protein. The profile covers about 640,000 distinct CDR3 sequences, with about 20% appearing a single time and 0.85% taken by the ten largest. The sequencing sample was made of naive CD8+ T cells from blood, with Jurkat cell RNA spiked in. As to subset: FACS-sorted CD8+CD4-CCR7+CD45RA+ naive T cells. Receptors were obtained from a human donor in good health. Some libraries in this study had Jurkat cell RNA spiked in.

This clonotype was picked up many times. The chain is built from TRBV29-1 and TRBJ1-2, with 8 bases fitting TRBD1. Germline V gene data show CDR1 as SQVTM and CDR2 as ANQGSEA. The CDR3 has 13 residues. Losses at the gene ends were 7 bases for V and 0 bases for J; bases not matched to a gene: 4. The CDR3 loop reads CSGRTGSNYGYTF. For the CDR3, the DNA is TGCAGCGGACGGACAGGGTCTAACTATGGCTACACCTTC.

In this sample, this clonotype turned up many times. The V call is TRBV4-3, the J call TRBJ1-1, with D possibly TRBD1 on 6 matching bases. Deletions cut 5 bases from V and 4 bases from J, with 11 bases between. The CDR3 spans 13 residues. Looked up from germline, CDR1 is LGHNA and CDR2 is YSLEER. The CDR3 spells CASSSTGTTEAFF. In DNA form, the CDR3 reads TGCGCCAGCAGCTCGACAGGAACCACTGAAGCTTTCTTT.

This clonotype was detected ten times or more. At one of its ends the junction is not consistent with the germline gene, which may arise from a read error. The chain is built from TRBV28 and TRBJ1-1; D call uncertain. The CDR3 totals 13 residues. The V gene's germline CDR1 is MDHEN and CDR2 SYDVKM. Here the CDR3 DNA reads TGTGCCAGCAGCTTATACAGAAACACTGAAGCTTTCTTT. Translating it yields CASSLYRNTEAFF.

J is TRBJ2-1 and V is TRBV4-2; TRBD2 agrees at 8 bases. Germline CDR1 is LGHNA and CDR2 is YNFKEQ. The CDR3 spans 19 residues. V lost 4 bases and J lost 2; bases outside the gene matches: 16. The CDR3 region is CASSRPLGASGSTYNEQFF. CDR3 sequence (DNA): TGTGCCAGCAGCCGGCCTCTTGGGGCTAGCGGGTCCACCTACAATGAGCAGTTCTTC.

As regards this clonotype: This may be a read error: a much more frequent sequence differs by one nucleotide. CDR3 bases: TGTGCCAGCAGCTTAGTTGATTGGGAGGGACAGACGACTCAAGAGACCCAGTACTTC. It yields the protein CASSLVDWEGQTTQETQYF. The J gene is TRBJ2-5, the V gene TRBV7-6; D tentatively fits TRBD1 or TRBD2 (7 bases each). V was clipped by 1 base and J by 2 bases, with 23 bases between them. Germline loops: CDR1 SGHVS, CDR2 FNYEAQ. The CDR3 covers 19 residues.

This chain joins TRBV14 and TRBJ2-1; D remains unclear. The V and J ends lost 5 bases and 7 bases respectively, with 12 bases between them. Germline values: CDR1 SGHDN, CDR2 FVKESK. This CDR3 spans 13 amino acids. CDR3 in amino acids: CASSYPPWNEQFF. The CDR3 DNA follows: TGTGCCAGCAGCTACCCTCCGTGGAATGAGCAGTTCTTC. Filled out from reference TRBV14 and TRBJ2-1, the complete variable domain reads EAGVTQFPSHSVIEKGQTVTLRCDPISGHDNLYWYRRVMGKEIKFLLHFVKESKQDESGMPNNRFLAERTGGTYSTLKVQPAELEDSGVYFCASSYPPWNEQFFGPGTRLTVL.

The chain couples TRBV25-1 to TRBJ2-2; 9 bases are shared with TRBD2. From germline, CDR1 is MGHDK and CDR2 SYGVNS. The CDR3 extends over 16 amino acids. Germline trimming cut 6 bases from V and 5 bases from J; bases unmatched to any gene: 10. DNA for the CDR3: TGTGCCAGCAGCAAATGGGCGGGGGGGCGGACCGGGGAGCTGTTTTTT. This gives the protein CASSKWAGGRTGELFF. Full variable domain (missing parts from reference TRBV25-1 and TRBJ2-2): EADIYQTPRYLVIGTGKKITLECSQTMGHDKMYWYQQDPGMELHLIHYSYGVNSTEKGDLSSESTVSRIRTEHFPLTLESARPSHTSQYLCASSKWAGGRTGELFFGEGSRLTVL.

A remark on this clonotype: This clone may be a read error of a much larger clone one base away. The chain links TRBV27 to TRBJ2-3, with unresolved D. This CDR3 has 14 residues. Germline CDR1 reads MNHEY; CDR2 reads SMNVEV (reference sequence). The CDR3 loop reads CASSFRSSVDTRYF. The DNA of the CDR3 is TGTGCCAGCAGTTTCCGGTCTAGTGTGGATACGCGGTATTTT.

This clonotype has a count of ten or more. This chain joins TRBV4-2 and TRBJ2-5; 13 bases fit TRBD2. The junction had 4 bases not matched to a gene; V was cut back by 0 bases and J by 0 bases. The CDR3 totals 18 residues. Germline CDR1 reads LGHNA; CDR2 reads YNFKEQ. DNA of the CDR3: TGTGCCAGCAGCCAAGAGACTAGCGGGGGGAGGTACCAAGAGACCCAGTACTTC. It codes for CASSQETSGGRYQETQYF.

This chain links TRBV30 with TRBJ2-1; 11 bases map to TRBD2. This CDR3 comprises 18 residues. CDR1 and CDR2 from the germline V gene are GTSNPN and SVGIG (reference sequence). After removal of 1 base from V and 9 bases from J, the junction contained 17 bases not matched to a gene. For the CDR3, the DNA is TGTGCCTGGAGTGGTCTCACTAGCGGGAGTTGGTCCTGCACTGAGCAGTTCTTC. As protein: CAWSGLTSGSWSCTEQFF.

This clonotype has just a few counts. The chain combines TRBV20-1 with TRBJ1-2, with D unclear. V lost 0 bases and J 2 bases, leaving 7 bases between the germline ends. Germline CDR1 is DFQATT and CDR2 is SNEGSKA (reference sequence). The CDR3 has 13 amino acids. The chain's CDR3 is CSARDGGNYGYTF. For the CDR3, the DNA is TGCAGTGCTAGAGATGGAGGAAACTATGGCTACACCTTC.

V is TRBV19 and J is TRBJ1-3; D call uncertain. The CDR3 sequence is 15 residues long. The V gene's germline CDR1 is LNHDA and CDR2 SQIVND (reference sequence). Trimming pared 5 bases from V and 0 bases from J, leaving 11 bases between. CDR3 residues: CASSAGWGSGNTIYF. CDR3 nucleotides: TGTGCCAGTAGTGCCGGTTGGGGCTCTGGAAACACCATATATTTT.

Only a few counts were recorded for this clonotype. The chain employs TRBV6-2 or TRBV6-3 and TRBJ1-6, with D unclear. V lost 0 bases and J lost 0, with 6 bases in between. Looked up from germline, CDR1 is MNHEY and CDR2 is SVGEGT. The CDR3 runs 16 residues. The CDR3 DNA follows: TGTGCCAGCAGTTACTCGGGGAGCTCCTATAATTCACCCCTCCACTTT. This sequence encodes CASSYSGSSYNSPLHF.

The sample holds many counts of this clonotype. The chain links TRBV10-3 to TRBJ2-6, with D perhaps matching TRBD1 (5 bases). Deletions cut 6 bases from V and 0 bases from J, with 18 bases between. Germline-derived CDR1 and CDR2 are ENHRY and SYGVKD. This CDR3 is built from 18 residues. The CDR3 is CAISSDRLNYSGANVLTF. In DNA, the CDR3 is TGTGCCATCAGCTCTGACAGACTTAACTACTCTGGGGCCAACGTCCTGACTTTC.

This clonotype was recorded at least ten times. The CDR3: CASSLIGQGYEQYF. CDR3 bases: TGCGCCAGCAGTCTAATAGGACAGGGTTACGAGCAGTACTTC. The chain is built from TRBV4-1 and TRBJ2-7; 8 bases are a match to TRBD1. Germline CDR1 reads MGHRA; CDR2 reads YSYEKL. Trimming removed 6 bases from V and 4 bases from J; junction bases left unmatched: 8. The CDR3 is 14 residues long.

This clonotype was seen at least ten times. The chain recombines TRBV12-3 or TRBV12-4 with TRBJ1-5; 9 nucleotides align to TRBD1. CDR3 length equals 15 residues. Losses at the gene ends were 5 bases for V and 4 bases for J; bases not matched to a gene: 6. CDR3: CASSPGTGLNQPQHF. Here the CDR3 DNA reads TGTGCCAGCAGTCCCGGGACAGGGTTGAATCAGCCCCAGCATTTT.

In its sample, this clonotype was seen many times. CDR3 in DNA: TGTGCCAGCAACCCCCATCCGGTAGACAGGGGCACAGATACGCAGTATTTT. Protein: CASNPHPVDRGTDTQYF. This rearrangement joins TRBV11-2 to TRBJ2-3; 7 positions agree with TRBD1. J gave up 1 base and V 7 bases, and 14 bases lay outside the gene matches. This CDR3 region has 17 residues. Germline V lookup: CDR1 SGHAT, CDR2 FQNNGV.

There are many counts of this clonotype. This sequence joins TRBV20-1 and TRBJ2-5; 8 bases map to TRBD1. V trimming: 6 bases; J trimming: 4 bases; junction bases outside the gene matches: 7. This CDR3 comprises 13 residues. The germline V gene encodes CDR1 DFQATT and CDR2 SNEGSKA (reference sequence). The CDR3 spells CSAGGQGAETQYF. The CDR3 DNA reads TGCAGTGCCGGGGGTCAGGGGGCAGAGACCCAGTACTTC.

The chain couples TRBV13 to TRBJ2-1; no clear D. The V end was cut by 3 bases, the J end by 1 base, with 10 bases between. Per germline, CDR1 PRHDT and CDR2 FYEKMQ (reference sequence). The CDR3 covers 15 residues. The CDR3 loop reads CASSFIPGSYNEQFF. CDR3 DNA sequence: TGTGCCAGCAGCTTCATCCCGGGTTCCTACAATGAGCAGTTCTTC.

The gene calls are TRBV11-2 and TRBJ2-1; unclear D gene. V shed 5 bases and J shed 10 bases, with 12 bases lying between them. Per germline, CDR1 SGHAT and CDR2 FQNNGV. The CDR3 is made up of 12 amino acids. This chain's CDR3 is CASSLLHQEQFF. Written as DNA, the CDR3 is TGTGCCAGCAGCCTCCTACACCAGGAGCAGTTCTTC.

Regarding this clonotype: A much larger clone differs by one base, so this may be a read error. The CDR3 does not end in the conserved phenylalanine or tryptophan, so this is likely a read error. This chain links TRBV6-6 with TRBJ2-1; TRBD2 matches 8 bases. After removal of 2 bases from V and 9 bases from J, the junction contained 12 bases not matched to a gene. The CDR3 has 16 residues. Per the germline V gene, CDR1 is MNHNY and CDR2 is SVGAGI (reference sequence). CDR3 amino acids: CASSYPGGGSGGEQFS. The CDR3 DNA follows: TGTGCCAGCAGTTACCCCGGGGGGGGATCGGGAGGTGAGCAGTTCTCC.

This clonotype was detected a few times. The CDR3 here is CASSYRTSGSRTGELFF. CDR3 DNA sequence: TGTGCCAGCAGCTATAGGACTAGCGGGAGTCGAACCGGGGAGCTGTTTTTT. The V gene is TRBV7-9, the J gene TRBJ2-2, with 13 bases lining up with TRBD2. Germline CDR1 SEHNR, CDR2 FQNEAQ (reference sequence). The CDR3 consists of 17 residues. The J segment lost 5 bases and the V segment lost 4 bases, leaving 7 bases of the junction unmatched. The full variable domain, its missing parts supplied by reference TRBV7-9 and TRBJ2-2, is DTGVSQNPRHKITKRGQNVTFRCDPISEHNRLYWYRQTLGQGPEFLTYFQNEAQLEKSRLLSDRFSAERPKGSFSTLEIQRTEQGDSAMYLCASSYRTSGSRTGELFFGEGSRLTVL.

The gene calls are TRBV19 and TRBJ1-2, with 8 bases fitting TRBD1. Unmatched junction bases numbered 5, after V lost 3 bases and J lost 5 bases. Germline V gene lookup returns CDR1 LNHDA and CDR2 SQIVND (reference sequence). This CDR3 comprises 14 residues. Here the CDR3 reads CASSMARQGYGYTF. In DNA form, the CDR3 reads TGTGCCAGTAGTATGGCAAGACAGGGGTATGGCTACACCTTC.

This clonotype was counted ten times or more. Here the CDR3 DNA reads TGCGCCAGCAGCCAGACTCGGCCGGGACAGGTGTCCTTCTACGAGCAGTACTTC. This gives the protein CASSQTRPGQVSFYEQYF. This chain connects TRBV4-3 to TRBJ2-7, with 8 bases identical to TRBD1. In germline, CDR1 is LGHNA, CDR2 YSLEER. This CDR3 contains 18 residues. V trimming: 3 bases; J trimming: 3 bases; junction bases outside the gene matches: 16.

V usage is TRBV7-9 and J usage is TRBJ1-2; TRBD1 is a possible D gene (6 bases). The germline V gene has CDR1 SEHNR and CDR2 FQNEAQ (reference sequence). V was pared by 0 bases and J by 0 bases, with 11 bases between. The CDR3 contains 16 residues. The DNA of the CDR3 is TGTGCCAGCAGCTTAGCGGAGGACAGTACTAACTATGGCTACACCTTC. Amino acid sequence: CASSLAEDSTNYGYTF.

Concerning this clonotype itself: This may stem from a read error, because a much larger clone lies one nucleotide away. V is TRBV9 and J is TRBJ2-2, with a possible D match to TRBD1 (5 bases). The CDR3 covers 15 residues. CDR1 is SGDLS, CDR2 YYNGEE, per germline. CDR3 sequence: CANSVVGAETGELFF. CDR3 coding DNA: TGTGCCAACAGCGTAGTAGGGGCTGAGACCGGGGAGCTGTTTTTT.